The TCR beta chain under discussion was sequenced for a study of blood T cells in healthy people across ages. The CDR3 totals 14 residues. The V and J ends lost 7 bases and 9 bases, in that order; junction bases with no gene match: 6. Germline V CDR1 and CDR2: LNHNV, YYDKDF (reference sequence). Primed by a sample-barcoded 5' primer and a J-beta primer mix, a second PCR proceeded for 7 to 11 cycles. TCRdb re-called the 5' RACE reads through MiXCR, storing one row per CDR3 protein. The data hold around 870,000 distinct CDR3 sequences, with 25% to 30% observed a single time. This clonotype has more than one count but fewer than ten.

The sample was blood. J is TRBJ1-6 and V is TRBV15, with 10 bases matching TRBD1. The receptor was derived from a woman older than 75 in good health. The CDR3 DNA is TGTGCCACCAACCGGAGACAGGGGGCTTCACCCCTCCACTTT. Its protein is CATNRRQGASPLHF.